What follows are 15 T cell receptor beta chains derived from one specimen sequenced in a study of OX40 agonist ivuxolimab in advanced cancers. Some clones are missing from TCRdb's copy, which holds only in-frame ones; the method was immunoSEQ multiplex PCR. This repertoire shows tens of thousands of clones, around 87% found once; its top ten account for around 11%. The sample consisted of CD4+ or CD8+ T cells sorted from blood, taken in a trial of the OX40 agonist ivuxolimab. These receptor sequences come from an adult with an advanced solid tumor such as melanoma, head and neck, liver or kidney cancer.

The chain has TRBV11-3 and TRBJ2-3; D call uncertain. Germline V lookup: CDR1 SGHNT, CDR2 YENEEA. The CDR3 runs to 16 residues. V was clipped by 0 bases and J by 4 bases, with 14 bases between them. CDR3 DNA: TGTGCCAGCAGCTTAGATCGCGTGGAAGGGTCAGATACGCAGTATTTT. This translates into CASSLDRVEGSDTQYF.

The chain employs TRBV29-1 and TRBJ2-1, with D unclear. The V gene lost 8 bases and the J gene lost 5 bases, with 10 bases spanning the gap. The length of the CDR3 is 11 residues. Germline V gives CDR1 SQVTM, CDR2 ANQGSEA. The chain's CDR3 is CSTRKDNEQFF. Written as DNA, the CDR3 is TGCAGCACCCGGAAGGACAATGAGCAGTTCTTC.

V is TRBV7-8 and J is TRBJ2-1; unclear D gene. This CDR3 comprises 13 residues. The V gene's germline CDR1 is SGHVS and CDR2 FQNEAQ. Trimming took 1 base from V and 3 from J, leaving 4 bases between them. In nucleotides, the CDR3 is TGTGCCAGCAGCTTAGTAGTCTACAATGAGCAGTTCTTC. Translated: CASSLVVYNEQFF.

This clone is medium-sized in the sample. The V call is TRBV10-3, the J call TRBJ1-1; 8 bases line up with TRBD1. This CDR3 contains 17 residues. Germline V gives CDR1 ENHRY, CDR2 SYGVKD. V trimming: 0 bases; J trimming: 0 bases; junction bases outside the gene matches: 6. This CDR3 reads CAISESISGGMNTEAFF. The CDR3 DNA sequence: TGTGCCATCAGTGAGTCGATTTCAGGGGGCATGAACACTGAAGCTTTCTTT.

The gene calls are TRBV13 and TRBJ2-7, with D perhaps being TRBD1 or TRBD2 (6 bases each). Per germline, CDR1 PRHDT and CDR2 FYEKMQ (reference sequence). The CDR3 sequence is 16 residues long. With 5 bases removed from V and 0 bases from J, the gap between germline ends came to 17 bases. In DNA, the CDR3 is TGTGCCAGCAGCCTGGGGCGGAGGGGGGTCTCCTACGAGCAGTACTTC. Amino acids: CASSLGRRGVSYEQYF.

This clone was counted a single time. The genes are TRBV2 and TRBJ2-6; 7 nucleotides align to TRBD1. With V trimmed by 7 bases and J by 0 bases, 9 bases remained unmatched. Per germline, CDR1 SNHLY and CDR2 FYNNEI. CDR3 length equals 17 residues. The CDR3 region has the DNA TGTGCCAGCACCGTCCCGGGACAGAGCTCTGGGGCCAACGTCCTGACTTTC. This encodes CASTVPGQSSGANVLTF.

The chain carries TRBV27 and TRBJ2-1; 7 bases line up with TRBD1. Germline values: CDR1 MNHEY, CDR2 SMNVEV (reference sequence). The junction had 9 bases not matched to a gene; V was cut back by 8 bases and J by 5 bases. This CDR3 spans 14 amino acids. CDR3 in DNA: TGTGCCAGCGCTTACAGGGGCTACCACAATGAGCAGTTCTTC. Translation: CASAYRGYHNEQFF.

This chain connects TRBV5-1 to TRBJ2-2, with 7 bases lining up with TRBD1. This CDR3 is built from 17 residues. Trimming cost V 4 bases and J 3 bases; bases outside gene matches: 12. CDR1 and CDR2 from the germline V gene are SGHRS and YFSETQ. The CDR3 loop reads CASSHPKGQIYTGELFF. The CDR3 nucleotides read TGCGCCAGCAGCCACCCGAAGGGACAGATCTACACCGGGGAGCTGTTTTTT.

This clone was seen a handful of times. The chain joins TRBV28 to TRBJ1-6; 9 bases are a match to TRBD1. V lost 6 bases, J lost 9 bases, and 9 bases stayed unmatched. The CDR3 loop spans 15 amino acids. CDR1 and CDR2 (germline): MDHEN, SYDVKM. The CDR3 region is CASSQRTGEGSPLHF. In DNA form, the CDR3 reads TGTGCCAGCAGCCAAAGGACAGGGGAAGGTTCACCCCTCCACTTT. The complete variable domain, with remaining parts taken from reference TRBV28 and TRBJ1-6, reads DVKVTQSSRYLVKRTGEKVFLECVQDMDHENMFWYRQDPGLGLRLIYFSYDVKMKEKGDIPEGYSVSREKKERFSLILESASTNQTSMYLCASSQRTGEGSPLHFGNGTRLTVT.

The V and J genes are TRBV9 and TRBJ2-3; D may be TRBD2 (5 bases). This CDR3 has 18 residues. The germline V gene has CDR1 SGDLS and CDR2 YYNGEE. Trimming cost V 1 base and J 4 bases, with 22 bases left between them. For the CDR3, the DNA is TGTGCCAGCAGCGTAAAAGGGCTTGCCGGCGCGCGGGCAGATACGCAGTATTTT. Translating it yields CASSVKGLAGARADTQYF.

V usage is TRBV7-8 and J usage is TRBJ2-7; D call uncertain. Trimming removed 5 bases at V and 4 bases at J, with 24 bases between. This CDR3 region has 17 residues. Germline CDR1 is SGHVS and CDR2 is FQNEAQ. CDR3 DNA: TGTGCCAGCAGCAAGCGCAAAGGGCTAGGGCAGAATTACGAGCAGTACTTC. Its protein product is CASSKRKGLGQNYEQYF. Filled out from reference TRBV7-8 and TRBJ2-7, the complete variable domain reads GAGVSQSPRYKVAKRGQDVALRCDPISGHVSLFWYQQALGQGPEFLTYFQNEAQLDKSGLPSDRFFAERPEGSVSTLKIQRTQQEDSAVYLCASSKRKGLGQNYEQYFGPGTRLTVT.

The chain recombines TRBV2 with TRBJ1-4; tentatively, D is TRBD1 (6 bases). V was trimmed by 8 bases and J by 6 bases, leaving 19 bases between them. CDR3 length: 15 amino acids. CDR1 and CDR2 (germline): SNHLY, FYNNEI. For the CDR3, the DNA is TGTGCCAGCCTCTTTAAAGGGGGGCGGGATGAAAAACTGTTTTTT. Amino acid sequence: CASLFKGGRDEKLFF.

V gene TRBV27 combines with J gene TRBJ2-2; D is possibly TRBD1 (6 bases). The CDR3 is made up of 15 amino acids. The V end was cut by 2 bases, the J end by 7 bases, with 14 bases between. Germline V gene lookup returns CDR1 MNHEY and CDR2 SMNVEV (reference sequence). CDR3 residues: CASSLRKTGLGELFF. CDR3 bases: TGTGCCAGCAGTTTAAGAAAAACAGGGCTCGGGGAGCTGTTTTTT.

The V gene is TRBV7-9, the J gene TRBJ2-1; 8 bases line up with TRBD2. J gave up 0 bases and V 5 bases, and 15 bases lay outside the gene matches. CDR3 length: 19 residues. Germline CDR1 reads SEHNR; CDR2 reads FQNEAQ (reference sequence). The CDR3: CASSPWAGGPTSSYNEQFF. The CDR3 DNA sequence: TGTGCCAGCAGCCCGTGGGCGGGAGGACCCACGAGCTCCTACAATGAGCAGTTCTTC.

CDR3 sequence (DNA): TGCGCCAGCAGCCAAGGGTGGGGGGTCAATGAGCAGTTCTTC. Its translation: CASSQGWGVNEQFF. J is TRBJ2-1 and V is TRBV4-3, with a weak D call TRBD2 (6 bases). CDR3 length equals 14 residues. Deletions cut 1 base from V and 6 bases from J, with 10 bases between. CDR1 is LGHNA, CDR2 YSLEER, per germline.